The text below deals with one TCR beta chain. Its specificity is unknown. The source of the sample is a study of CD8+CD57+ T cells in acquired aplastic anemia. Study observations and caveats: Patients and controls shared 25 to 35 CD8+ CDR3 sequences, which appeared highly expressed in patients and within their immunodominant clones. Simpson's diversity of CD8+ cells was not significantly different in patients compared with controls.

Germline lookup yields CDR1 MGHDK and CDR2 SYGVNS. V was trimmed by 6 bases and J by 4 bases, leaving 23 bases between them. CDR3 size: 17 residues. It was genomic DNA that served as the template for profiling TCR beta VDJ and CDR3. Each CDR3 protein gets one entry after TCRdb re-called the reads with MiXCR. The sample contains under 200,000 distinct CDR3 sequences, 48% of which appear only once. Those patients picked for sequencing had displayed CD8+CD57+ cell expansion on flow cytometry. The cohort consisted entirely of patients having severe acquired aplastic anemia. What was sequenced was sorted CD4+, CD8+, or CD8+CD57+ T cells (not recorded which) from PBMCs. The chain is built from TRBV25-1 and TRBJ2-3; TRBD1 or TRBD2 may be the D gene (5 bases each). The receptor was isolated from a human donor with aplastic anemia. The CDR3 here is CASSLGDLRGGADTQYF. As DNA, the CDR3 is TGTGCCAGCAGCTTAGGGGACCTACGAGGAGGCGCAGATACGCAGTATTTT.